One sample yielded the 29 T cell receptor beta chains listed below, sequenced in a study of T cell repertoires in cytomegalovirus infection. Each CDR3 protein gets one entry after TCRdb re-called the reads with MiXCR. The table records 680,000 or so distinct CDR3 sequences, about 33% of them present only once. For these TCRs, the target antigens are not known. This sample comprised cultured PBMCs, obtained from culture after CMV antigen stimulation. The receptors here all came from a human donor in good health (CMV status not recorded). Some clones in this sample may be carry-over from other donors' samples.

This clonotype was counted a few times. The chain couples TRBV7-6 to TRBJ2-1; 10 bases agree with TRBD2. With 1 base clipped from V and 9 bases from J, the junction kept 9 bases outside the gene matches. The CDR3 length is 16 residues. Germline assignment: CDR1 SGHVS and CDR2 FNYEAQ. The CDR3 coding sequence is TGTGCCAGCAGCTTAGGACCTTCTAGCGGGAGAAGTGAGCAGTTCTTC. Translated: CASSLGPSSGRSEQFF. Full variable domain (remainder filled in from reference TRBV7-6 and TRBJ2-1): GAGVSQSPRYKVTKRGQDVALRCDPISGHVSLYWYRQALGQGPEFLTYFNYEAQQDKSGLPNDRFSAERPEGSISTLTIQRTEQRDSAMYRCASSLGPSSGRSEQFFGPGTRLTVL.

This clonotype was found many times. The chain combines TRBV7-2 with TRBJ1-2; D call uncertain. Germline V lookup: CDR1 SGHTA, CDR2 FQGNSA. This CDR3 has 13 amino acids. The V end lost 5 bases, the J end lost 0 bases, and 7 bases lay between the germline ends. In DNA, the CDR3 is TGTGCCAGCAGCCGGCAGGCTAACTATGGCTACACCTTC. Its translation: CASSRQANYGYTF.

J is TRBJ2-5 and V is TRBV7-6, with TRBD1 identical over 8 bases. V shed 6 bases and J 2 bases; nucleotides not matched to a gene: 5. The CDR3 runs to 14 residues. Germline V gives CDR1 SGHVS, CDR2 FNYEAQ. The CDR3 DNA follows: TGTGCCAGCAGTAGATGGGACAGGCAAGAGACCCAGTACTTC. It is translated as CASSRWDRQETQYF.

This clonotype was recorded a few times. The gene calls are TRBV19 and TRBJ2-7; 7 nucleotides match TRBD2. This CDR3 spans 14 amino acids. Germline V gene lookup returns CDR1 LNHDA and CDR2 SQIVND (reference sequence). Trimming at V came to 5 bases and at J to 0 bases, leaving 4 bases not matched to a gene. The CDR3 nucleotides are TGTGCCAGTAGTCACGGGGGGAGCTCCTACGAGCAGTACTTC. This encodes CASSHGGSSYEQYF.

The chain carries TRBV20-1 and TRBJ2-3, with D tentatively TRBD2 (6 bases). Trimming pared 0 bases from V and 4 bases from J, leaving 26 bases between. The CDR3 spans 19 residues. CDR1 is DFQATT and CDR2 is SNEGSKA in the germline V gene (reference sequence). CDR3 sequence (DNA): TGCAGTGCTAGAGATTACATCCGTGGAGGGACTCTCGAGGCAGATACGCAGTATTTT. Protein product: CSARDYIRGGTLEADTQYF.

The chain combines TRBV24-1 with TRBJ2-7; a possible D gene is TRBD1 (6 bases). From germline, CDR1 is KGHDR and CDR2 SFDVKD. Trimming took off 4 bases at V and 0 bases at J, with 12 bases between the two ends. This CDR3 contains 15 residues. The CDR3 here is CATSDPDSLSYEQYF. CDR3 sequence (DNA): TGTGCCACCAGTGACCCGGACAGCCTCTCCTACGAGCAGTACTTC.

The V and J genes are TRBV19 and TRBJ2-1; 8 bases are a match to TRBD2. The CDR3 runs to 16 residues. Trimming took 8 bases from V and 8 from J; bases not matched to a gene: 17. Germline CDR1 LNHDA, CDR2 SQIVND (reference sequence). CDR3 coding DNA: TGTGCCAGTTCCAGGGGCAGCGGGAGTAATATGGATGAGCAGTTCTTC. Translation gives CASSRGSGSNMDEQFF.

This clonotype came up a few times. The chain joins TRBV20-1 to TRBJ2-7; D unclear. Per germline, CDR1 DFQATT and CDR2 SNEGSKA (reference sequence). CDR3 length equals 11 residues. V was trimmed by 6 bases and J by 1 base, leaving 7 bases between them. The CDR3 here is CSARYSYEQYF. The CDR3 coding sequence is TGCAGTGCGCGGTATTCCTACGAGCAGTACTTC.

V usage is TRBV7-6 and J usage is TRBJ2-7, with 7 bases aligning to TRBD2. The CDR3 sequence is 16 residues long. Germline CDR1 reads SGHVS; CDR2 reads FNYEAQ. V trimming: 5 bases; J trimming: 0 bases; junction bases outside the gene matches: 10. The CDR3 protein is CASSPAGGSVSYEQYF. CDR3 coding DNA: TGTGCCAGCAGCCCAGCCGGGGGGTCCGTCTCCTACGAGCAGTACTTC.

CDR3 in DNA: TGTGCCAGCAGTTGGGAGTACAGGGGGAGCTCCTACAATGAGCAGTTCTTC. Protein product: CASSWEYRGSSYNEQFF. The rearrangement links TRBV6-2 or TRBV6-3 to TRBJ2-1, with TRBD1 matching over 8 bases. Looked up from germline, CDR1 is MNHEY and CDR2 is SVGEGT. This CDR3 is 17 amino acids long. V shed 4 bases, J shed 0 bases, and the junction held 8 bases outside the gene matches.

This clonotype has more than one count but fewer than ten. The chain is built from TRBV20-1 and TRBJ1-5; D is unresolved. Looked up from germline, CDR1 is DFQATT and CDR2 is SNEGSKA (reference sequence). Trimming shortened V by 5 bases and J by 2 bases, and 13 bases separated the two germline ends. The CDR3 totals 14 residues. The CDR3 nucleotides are TGCAGTGCTCCTTTGGTCGGTGGCAATCAGCCCCAGCATTTT. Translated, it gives CSAPLVGGNQPQHF.

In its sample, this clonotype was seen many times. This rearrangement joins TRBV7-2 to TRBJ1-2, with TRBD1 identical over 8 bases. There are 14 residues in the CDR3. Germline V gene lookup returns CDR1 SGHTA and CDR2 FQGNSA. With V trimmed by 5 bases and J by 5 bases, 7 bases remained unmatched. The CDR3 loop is CASSPDREGYGYTF. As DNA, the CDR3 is TGTGCCAGCAGCCCGGACAGGGAGGGGTATGGCTACACCTTC.

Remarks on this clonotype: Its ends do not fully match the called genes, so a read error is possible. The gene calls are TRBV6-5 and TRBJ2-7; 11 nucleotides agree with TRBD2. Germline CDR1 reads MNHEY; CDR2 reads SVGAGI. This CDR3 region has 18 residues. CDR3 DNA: TGTGCCACCAGTTACGAGACTAGCGGGATTATGAGATCCGACGAGCAGTACTTC. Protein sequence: CATSYETSGIMRSDEQYF.

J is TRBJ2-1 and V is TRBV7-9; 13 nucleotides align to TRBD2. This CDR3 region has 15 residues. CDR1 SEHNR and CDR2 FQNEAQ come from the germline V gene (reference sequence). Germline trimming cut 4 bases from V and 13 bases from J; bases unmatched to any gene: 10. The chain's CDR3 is CASSSRTSGGPVQFF. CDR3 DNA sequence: TGTGCCAGCAGCTCCAGGACTAGCGGGGGACCGGTCCAGTTCTTC.

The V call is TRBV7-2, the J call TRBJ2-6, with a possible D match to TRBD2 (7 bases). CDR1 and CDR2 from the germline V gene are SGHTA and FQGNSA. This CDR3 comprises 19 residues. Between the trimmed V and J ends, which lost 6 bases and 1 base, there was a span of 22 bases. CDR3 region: CASRVRGGAGESGANVLTF. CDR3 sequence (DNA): TGTGCCAGCAGGGTTAGGGGGGGGGCAGGGGAGTCTGGGGCCAACGTCCTGACTTTC.

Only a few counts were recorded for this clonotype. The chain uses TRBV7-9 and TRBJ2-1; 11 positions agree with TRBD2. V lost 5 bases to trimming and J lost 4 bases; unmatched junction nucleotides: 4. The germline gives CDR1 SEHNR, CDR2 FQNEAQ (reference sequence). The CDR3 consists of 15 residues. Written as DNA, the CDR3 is TGTGCCAGCAGCCCCAGGACTAGCGGGTACAATGAGCAGTTCTTC. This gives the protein CASSPRTSGYNEQFF.

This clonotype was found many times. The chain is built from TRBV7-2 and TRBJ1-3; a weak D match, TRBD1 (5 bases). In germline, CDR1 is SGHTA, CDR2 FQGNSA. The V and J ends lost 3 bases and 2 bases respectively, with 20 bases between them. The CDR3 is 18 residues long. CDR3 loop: CASSLAPAVGRTGNTIYF. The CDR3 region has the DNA TGTGCCAGCAGCTTGGCCCCAGCGGTGGGACGGACTGGAAACACCATATATTTT.

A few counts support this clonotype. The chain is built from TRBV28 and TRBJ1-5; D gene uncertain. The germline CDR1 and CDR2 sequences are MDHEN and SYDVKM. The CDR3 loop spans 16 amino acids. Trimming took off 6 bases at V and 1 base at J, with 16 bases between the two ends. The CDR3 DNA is TGTGCCAGCAGGTCCCCGGGCCTAGGAAGCAATCAGCCCCAGCATTTT. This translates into CASRSPGLGSNQPQHF.

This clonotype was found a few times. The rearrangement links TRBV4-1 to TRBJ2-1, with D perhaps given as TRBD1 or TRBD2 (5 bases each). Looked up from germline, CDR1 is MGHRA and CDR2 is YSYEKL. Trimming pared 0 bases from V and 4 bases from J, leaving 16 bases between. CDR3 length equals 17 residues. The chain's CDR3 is CASSQDPAGGFYNEQFF. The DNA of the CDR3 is TGCGCCAGCAGCCAAGATCCGGCTGGGGGATTTTACAATGAGCAGTTCTTC.

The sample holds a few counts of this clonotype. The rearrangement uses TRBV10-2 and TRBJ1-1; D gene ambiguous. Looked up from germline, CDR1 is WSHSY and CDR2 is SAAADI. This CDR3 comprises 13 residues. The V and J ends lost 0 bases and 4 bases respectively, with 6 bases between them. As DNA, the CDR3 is TGCGCCAGCAGTGAGTCAGGAGCCACTGAAGCTTTCTTT. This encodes CASSESGATEAFF.

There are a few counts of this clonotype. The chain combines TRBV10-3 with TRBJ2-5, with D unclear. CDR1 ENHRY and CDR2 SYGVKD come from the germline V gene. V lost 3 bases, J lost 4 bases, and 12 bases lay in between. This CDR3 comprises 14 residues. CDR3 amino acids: CAISDPASGETQYF. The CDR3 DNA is TGTGCCATCAGTGATCCGGCTAGTGGAGAGACCCAGTACTTC.

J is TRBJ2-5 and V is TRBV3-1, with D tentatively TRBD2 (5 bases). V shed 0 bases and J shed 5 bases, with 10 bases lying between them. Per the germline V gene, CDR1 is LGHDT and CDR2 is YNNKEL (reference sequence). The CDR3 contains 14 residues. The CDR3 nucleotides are TGTGCCAGCAGCCAAGATCGGGGAAAGGAGACCCAGTACTTC. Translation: CASSQDRGKETQYF.

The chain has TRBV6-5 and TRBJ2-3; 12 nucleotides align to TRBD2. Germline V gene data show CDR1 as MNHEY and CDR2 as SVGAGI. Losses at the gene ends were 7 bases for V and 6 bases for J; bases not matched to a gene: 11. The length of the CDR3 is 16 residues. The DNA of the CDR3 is TGTGCCAGCAACCCGATGGGACTAGCGGGTCCGGATACGCAGTATTTT. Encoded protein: CASNPMGLAGPDTQYF.

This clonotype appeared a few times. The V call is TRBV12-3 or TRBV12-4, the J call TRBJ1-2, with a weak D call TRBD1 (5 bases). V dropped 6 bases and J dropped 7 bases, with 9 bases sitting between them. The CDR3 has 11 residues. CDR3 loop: CASRGRIGYTF. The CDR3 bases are TGTGCCAGCAGGGGACGGATTGGCTACACCTTC.

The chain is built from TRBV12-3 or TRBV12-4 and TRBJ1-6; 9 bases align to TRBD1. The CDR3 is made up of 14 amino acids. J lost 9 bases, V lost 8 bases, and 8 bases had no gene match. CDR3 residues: CASQGQGLGSPLHF. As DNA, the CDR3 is TGTGCCAGCCAGGGACAGGGTTTAGGTTCACCCCTCCACTTT.

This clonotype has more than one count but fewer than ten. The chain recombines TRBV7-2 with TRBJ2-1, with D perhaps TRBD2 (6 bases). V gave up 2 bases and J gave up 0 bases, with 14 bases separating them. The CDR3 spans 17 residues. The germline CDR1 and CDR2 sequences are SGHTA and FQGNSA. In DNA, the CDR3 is TGTGCCAGCAGCTTACGGTGGGGGGTGACCTCCTACAATGAGCAGTTCTTC. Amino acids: CASSLRWGVTSYNEQFF.

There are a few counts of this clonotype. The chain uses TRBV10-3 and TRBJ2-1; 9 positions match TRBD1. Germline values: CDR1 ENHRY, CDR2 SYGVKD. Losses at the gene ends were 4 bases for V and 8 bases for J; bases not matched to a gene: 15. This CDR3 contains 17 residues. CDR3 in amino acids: CAISAGQGTKRSHEQFF. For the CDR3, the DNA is TGTGCCATCAGTGCAGGACAGGGGACAAAAAGGTCGCATGAGCAGTTCTTC.

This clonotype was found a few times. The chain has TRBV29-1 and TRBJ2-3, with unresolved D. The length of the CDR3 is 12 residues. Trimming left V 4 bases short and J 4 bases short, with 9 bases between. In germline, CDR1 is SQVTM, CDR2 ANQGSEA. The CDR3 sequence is CSVVVGPDTQYF. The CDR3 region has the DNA TGCAGCGTTGTGGTAGGTCCAGATACGCAGTATTTT.

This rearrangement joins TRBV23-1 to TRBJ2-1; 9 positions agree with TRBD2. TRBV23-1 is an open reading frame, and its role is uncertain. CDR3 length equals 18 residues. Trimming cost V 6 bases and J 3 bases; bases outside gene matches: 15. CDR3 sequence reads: CASRSLAGLSLGYNEQFF. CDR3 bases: TGCGCCAGCAGAAGCCTAGCGGGACTAAGTTTAGGCTACAATGAGCAGTTCTTC.